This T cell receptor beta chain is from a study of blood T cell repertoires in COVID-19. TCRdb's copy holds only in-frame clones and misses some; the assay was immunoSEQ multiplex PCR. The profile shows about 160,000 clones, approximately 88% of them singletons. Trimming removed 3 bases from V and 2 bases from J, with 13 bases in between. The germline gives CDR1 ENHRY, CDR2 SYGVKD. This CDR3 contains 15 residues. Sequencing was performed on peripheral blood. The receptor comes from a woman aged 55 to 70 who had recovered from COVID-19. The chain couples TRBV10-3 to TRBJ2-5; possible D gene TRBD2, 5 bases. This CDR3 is CAISDSRGNQETQYF. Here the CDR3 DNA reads TGTGCCATCAGTGATTCACGGGGAAATCAAGAGACCCAGTACTTC.